This T cell receptor beta chain comes out of a study of blood T cell repertoires in COVID-19 (dated by TCRdb to the early 2020s). The study in broad terms: Samples from collaborators originated in the United States, Italy and Spain and spanned both the acute and convalescent phases of COVID-19. The material from the prospective study consisted of cDNA or gDNA derived from T cells, B-cell-depleted T cells, or PBMCs. Subjects who had been exposed to COVID-19, were actively infected with it, or had recovered from it provided the deeply sampled blood TCRbeta repertoires that made up the dataset. The repertoires were released in a freely available public database intended as a resource for research on the immune response to SARS-CoV-2. The samples were drawn from the first 160 participants of the ongoing ImmuneRACE study and from 1,254 subjects provided by 6 global collaborators. Sample metadata almost always included a de-identified subject ID, COVID-19 status, age in years and sex. Where HLA class I and class II types were available, the types were taken from metadata supplied by the sample provider, not from assay-based typing. Overall study outcomes, separate from this receptor: The amount of clinical and demographic metadata varied by source and participant and was provided uncurated.

One collaborating source in Seattle enrolled patients during active infection and followed them longitudinally through the course of disease. Collaborating institutions collected whole blood in K2EDTA tubes following their own protocols. Collaborator samples were shipped for TCRbeta analysis as frozen whole blood, isolated PBMCs, or DNA extracted from either sample type. According to the germline V gene (reference sequence), CDR1 reads GTSNPN and CDR2 reads SVGIG. The CDR3, from cysteine to phenylalanine, totals 12 residues. The retained sequence is limited to the CDR3, 36 bases, with the frame set at the first base. Trimming costs V 0 bases and J 7 bases, and their ends lie 9 bases apart. Concerning this clone: What antigen it recognizes has not been identified. No base qualities exist here, and no much larger clone lies one base off it.

TCRbeta CDR3 regions were amplified from genomic DNA by means of the immunoSEQ Assay, a bias-controlled multiplex PCR. As for how the authors treated the data: Within the assay, amplification of reference gene primers was used to estimate how many nucleated cells each sample contained. To quantify the absolute abundance of each unique TCRbeta CDR3 rearrangement, sequence reads were collapsed and filtered. For each sample, productive Simpson clonality was calculated as the square root of Simpson's diversity index over productive rearrangements. The source is immuneACCESS, and TCRdb retained only in-frame sequences with V and J called. Part of the clones is not carried over; for the studies checked, unresolved V genes explain less than half of this, and the remainder is unexplained. V, J and clone size are those of that table, while D and trimming were read from the DNA. Across this sample there are 140,000 to 150,000 clones, with 80% to 85% seen only once. The biggest ten clones account for roughly 8.7% of the sample.

This clonotype originated in a man aged 25-40 years with COVID-19, enrolled during active disease. The chain is encoded by TRBV30 joined to TRBJ1-1, with no reliable assignment of the D segment. The sample was peripheral blood. The CDR3 has the sequence CAWSVRGVEAFF. The sequenced DNA is TGTGCCTGGAGTGTACGAGGAGTTGAAGCTTTCTTT.